The T cell receptor (beta chain) under discussion was sequenced for a study of T cells expressing NK-cell markers. Study context: Repertoire data for TCR beta were derived from sorted T cells (CD3+CD56+NKG2C+, CD3+CD56+NKG2C- and CD3+CD56-NKG2C+). Within the sequenced cohort of eight donors, seven exhibited HCMV seropositivity and one was seronegative.

This CDR3 has 13 residues. Germline assignment: CDR1 SQVTM and CDR2 ANQGSEA. Remarks on this clonotype: Its antigen is unidentified.

Production of TCR beta cDNA relied on 5'RACE template switching with UMIs. From its re-call of the 5' RACE reads, TCRdb lists each CDR3 protein once, without DNA. This listing includes about 260,000 distinct CDR3 sequences. Study-wide findings and caveats: Of the CD8+ T cells in roughly 6 donors, 1.0-7.0% belonged to dominant NKG2C+ clonotypes.

This chain joins TRBV29-1 and TRBJ2-5; TCRdb picks TRBD2, but there is no DNA to check that call. The specimen was blood T cells: a sorted CD56 or NKG2C T cell subset, CD4+ or CD8+ T cells, or bulk PBMC T cells (not recorded which). The clonotype comes from a man between 18 and 35 years old in good health. The CDR3 reads CSVVSGRVETQYF. Based on the CDR3 plus reference TRBV29-1 and TRBJ2-5, the full variable domain is SAVISQKPSRDICQRGTSLTIQCQVDSQVTMMFWYRQQPGQSLTLIATANQGSEATYESGFVIDKFPISRPNLTFSTLTVSNMSPEDSSIYLCSVVSGRVETQYFGPGTRLLVL.